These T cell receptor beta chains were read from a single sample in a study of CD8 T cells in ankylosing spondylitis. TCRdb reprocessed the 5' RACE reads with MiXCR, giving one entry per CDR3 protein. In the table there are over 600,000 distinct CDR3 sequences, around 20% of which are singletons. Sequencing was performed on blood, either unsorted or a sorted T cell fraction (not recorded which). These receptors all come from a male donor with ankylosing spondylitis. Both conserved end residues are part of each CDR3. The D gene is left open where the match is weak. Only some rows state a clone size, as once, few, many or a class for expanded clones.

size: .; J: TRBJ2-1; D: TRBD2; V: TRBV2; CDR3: CAISPTLGTSGANNEQFF; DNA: TGTGCCATCAGTCCGACCCTCGGGACTAGCGGGGCCAACAATGAGCAGTTCTTC
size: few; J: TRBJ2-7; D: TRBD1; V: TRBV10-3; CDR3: CAIRPGQGYEQYF; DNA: TGTGCCATCAGGCCGGGACAGGGCTACGAGCAGTACTTC
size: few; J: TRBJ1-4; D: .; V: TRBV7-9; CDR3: CASSLVAGGEKLFF; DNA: TGTGCCAGCAGCTTAGTCGCGGGTGGTGAAAAACTGTTTTTT
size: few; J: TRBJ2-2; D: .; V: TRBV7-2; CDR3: CASSWQGNVFF; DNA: TGTGCCAGCAGCTGGCAGGGGAATGTGTTTTTT
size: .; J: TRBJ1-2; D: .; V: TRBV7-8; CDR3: CASSPLLTNYGYTF; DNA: TGTGCCAGCAGCCCACTGCTCACTAACTATGGCTACACCTTC
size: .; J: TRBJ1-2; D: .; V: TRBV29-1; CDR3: CSGSTAYGYTF; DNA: TGCAGCGGTTCGACAGCCTATGGCTACACCTTC
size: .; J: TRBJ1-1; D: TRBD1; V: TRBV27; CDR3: CASSPGGRYTEAFF; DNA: TGTGCCAGCAGTCCAGGGGGAAGATACACTGAAGCTTTCTTT
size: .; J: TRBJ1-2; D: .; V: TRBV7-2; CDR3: CASSFYRDANYGYTF; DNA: TGTGCCAGCAGCTTCTATAGGGACGCTAACTATGGCTACACCTTC
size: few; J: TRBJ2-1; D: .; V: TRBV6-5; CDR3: CASSYGDGDEQFF; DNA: TGTGCCAGCAGTTATGGTGATGGCGATGAGCAGTTCTTC
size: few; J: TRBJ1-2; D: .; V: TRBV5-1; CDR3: CASSLGWESNYGYTF; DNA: TGCGCCAGCAGCCTGGGATGGGAGTCGAACTATGGCTACACCTTC
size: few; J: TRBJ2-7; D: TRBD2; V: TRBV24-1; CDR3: CATSDSPGGEDEQYF; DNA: TGTGCCACCAGTGATTCCCCGGGAGGAGAGGACGAGCAGTACTTC
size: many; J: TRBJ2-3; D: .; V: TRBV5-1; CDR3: CASSSVEDTATQYF; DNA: TGCGCCAGCAGTTCCGTAGAGGACACGGCTACGCAGTATTTT
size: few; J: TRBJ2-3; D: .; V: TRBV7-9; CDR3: CASSAGGLRTDTQYF; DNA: TGTGCCAGCAGCGCCGGGGGACTTCGCACAGATACGCAGTATTTT
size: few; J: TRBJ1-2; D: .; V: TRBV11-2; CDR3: CASSSLRGSIARYGYTF; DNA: TGTGCCAGCAGCTCCCTCAGGGGTTCCATCGCCCGCTATGGCTACACCTTC
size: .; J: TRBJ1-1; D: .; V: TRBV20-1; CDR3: CSARDLETGRKGTEAFF; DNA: TGCAGTGCTAGAGATCTAGAAACAGGGAGGAAGGGGACTGAAGCTTTCTTT
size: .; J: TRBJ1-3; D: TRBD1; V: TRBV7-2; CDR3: CASSFLPGTAQNTIYF; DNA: TGTGCCAGCAGCTTTCTTCCCGGGACAGCACAAAACACCATATATTTT
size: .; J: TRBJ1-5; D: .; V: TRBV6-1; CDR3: CASNDGQRSNQPQHF; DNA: TGTGCCAGCAACGACGGACAGAGGAGCAATCAGCCCCAGCATTTT
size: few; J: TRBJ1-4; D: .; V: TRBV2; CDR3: CASRAETTNEKLFF; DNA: TGTGCCAGCAGGGCAGAGACAACTAATGAAAAACTGTTTTTT
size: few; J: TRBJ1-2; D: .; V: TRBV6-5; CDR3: CASSYSRQSIQNYGYTF; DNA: TGTGCCAGCAGTTACTCGAGACAGTCTATCCAAAACTATGGCTACACCTTC
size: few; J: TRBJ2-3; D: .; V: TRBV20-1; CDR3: CSARASDWGGRADTQYF; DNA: TGCAGTGCTAGAGCCTCAGATTGGGGCGGTCGCGCAGATACGCAGTATTTT
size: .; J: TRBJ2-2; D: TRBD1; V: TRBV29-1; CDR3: CSVGTAQVGELFF; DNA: TGCAGCGTCGGGACAGCCCAAGTCGGGGAGCTGTTTTTT
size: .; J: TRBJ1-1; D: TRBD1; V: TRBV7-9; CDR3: CASSSGTGLAEAFF; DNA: TGTGCCAGCAGCTCCGGGACAGGGTTAGCTGAAGCTTTCTTT
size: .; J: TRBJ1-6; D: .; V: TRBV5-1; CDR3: CASSLFSSYNSPLHF; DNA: TGCGCCAGCAGCTTGTTTAGCTCCTATAATTCACCCCTCCACTTT
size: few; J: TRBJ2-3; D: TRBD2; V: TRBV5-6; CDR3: CASSLARGGRAGDTQYF; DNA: TGTGCCAGCAGCTTGGCGAGGGGCGGGAGGGCCGGAGATACGCAGTATTTT
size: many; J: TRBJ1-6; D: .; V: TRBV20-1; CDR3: CSARRQGGSPLHF; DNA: TGCAGTGCCCGGAGGCAGGGCGGTTCACCCCTCCACTTT
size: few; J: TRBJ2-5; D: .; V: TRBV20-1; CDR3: CSASGHKETQYF; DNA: TGCAGTGCTAGTGGTCACAAAGAGACCCAGTACTTC
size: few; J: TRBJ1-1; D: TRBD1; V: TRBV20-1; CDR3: CSARNRGDSLRFEAFF; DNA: TGCAGTGCTAGAAACCGTGGGGACAGCTTGAGGTTTGAAGCTTTCTTT
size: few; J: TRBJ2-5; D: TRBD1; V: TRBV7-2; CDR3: CASSWDRGSETQYF; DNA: TGTGCCAGCAGCTGGGACAGGGGATCAGAGACCCAGTACTTC
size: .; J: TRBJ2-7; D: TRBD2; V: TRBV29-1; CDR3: CSVVGLAGSYEQYF; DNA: TGCAGCGTCGTGGGACTAGCGGGGTCCTACGAGCAGTACTTC
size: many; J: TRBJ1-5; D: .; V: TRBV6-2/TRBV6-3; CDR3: CASSYSGRGQPQHF; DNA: TGTGCCAGCAGTTACTCTGGGCGGGGTCAGCCCCAGCATTTT
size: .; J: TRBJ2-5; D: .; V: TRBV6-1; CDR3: CASKPDKPETQYF; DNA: TGTGCCAGCAAGCCCGATAAGCCAGAGACCCAGTACTTC
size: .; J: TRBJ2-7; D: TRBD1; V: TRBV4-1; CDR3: CASSQRTGDYEQYF; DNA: TGCGCCAGCAGCCAACGGACAGGGGACTACGAGCAGTACTTC
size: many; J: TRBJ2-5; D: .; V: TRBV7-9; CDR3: CASKIGSVETQYF; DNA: TGTGCCAGCAAGATCGGGTCGGTGGAGACCCAGTACTTC
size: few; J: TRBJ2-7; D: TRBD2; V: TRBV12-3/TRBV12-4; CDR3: CASSLRLLAGAGEQYF; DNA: TGTGCCAGCAGTTTACGGTTACTAGCGGGGGCGGGGGAGCAGTACTTC
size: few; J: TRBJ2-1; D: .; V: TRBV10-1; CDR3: CASSERSGRGNEQFF; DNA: TGCGCCAGCAGTGAGAGGTCAGGGAGAGGGAATGAGCAGTTCTTC
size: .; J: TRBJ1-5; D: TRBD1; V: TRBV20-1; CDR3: CSAWTGGNQPQHF; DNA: TGCAGTGCTTGGACAGGGGGCAATCAGCCCCAGCATTTT
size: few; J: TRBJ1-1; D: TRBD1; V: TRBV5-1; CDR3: CASSARTGSNTEAFF; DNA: TGCGCCAGCAGCGCCCGGACAGGATCGAACACTGAAGCTTTCTTT
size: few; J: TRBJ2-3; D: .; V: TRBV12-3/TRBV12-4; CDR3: CASSSLTRTDTQYF; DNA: TGTGCCAGCAGTTCGTTGACTCGCACAGATACGCAGTATTTT
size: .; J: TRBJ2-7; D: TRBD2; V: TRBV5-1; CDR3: CASSDGGAAYEQYF; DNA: TGCGCCAGCAGCGACGGGGGGGCCGCCTACGAGCAGTACTTC
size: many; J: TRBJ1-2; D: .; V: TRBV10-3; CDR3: CAISEINYGYTF; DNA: TGTGCCATCAGTGAAATTAACTATGGCTACACCTTC
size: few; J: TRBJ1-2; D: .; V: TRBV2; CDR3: CASSEVKRPGGYTF; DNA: TGTGCCAGCAGTGAAGTGAAGCGGCCTGGGGGCTACACCTTC
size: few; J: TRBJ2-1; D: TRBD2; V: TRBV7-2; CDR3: CAPGGVSDEQFF; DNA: TGTGCCCCTGGGGGGGTGAGCGATGAGCAGTTCTTC
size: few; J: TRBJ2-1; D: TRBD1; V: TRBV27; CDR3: CASSSAGTEHYNEQFF; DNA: TGTGCCAGCAGTTCTGCCGGGACAGAGCACTACAATGAGCAGTTCTTC
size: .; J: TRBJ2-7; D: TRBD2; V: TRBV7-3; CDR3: CASSPASGPEDEQYF; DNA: TGTGCCAGCAGCCCAGCTAGCGGGCCAGAAGACGAGCAGTACTTC
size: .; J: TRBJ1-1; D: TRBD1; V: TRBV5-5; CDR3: CASSYLRGQGGLNTEAFF; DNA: TGTGCCAGCAGTTATTTGAGGGGACAGGGAGGCTTGAACACTGAAGCTTTCTTT
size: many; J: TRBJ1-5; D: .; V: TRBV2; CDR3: CASSGQGRYQPQHF; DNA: TGTGCCAGCAGTGGGCAGGGGCGTTATCAGCCCCAGCATTTT
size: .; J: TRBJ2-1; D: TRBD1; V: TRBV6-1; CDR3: CASTHDRGSYNEQFF; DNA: TGTGCCAGCACCCACGACAGGGGCTCCTACAATGAGCAGTTCTTC